The 7 T cell receptor beta chains reported below all come from one sample, sequenced in a study of vaccination effects on CD4 cells after COVID-19. Profiling relied on immunoSEQ multiplex PCR, and the TCRdb table lists in-frame clones only, not all of them. The sample carries about 39,000 clones, more than 75% recorded once. With 10 to 11 days of culture completed, CD4+ T cells were isolated. Antigens for these TCRs are unknown. The sequencing used CD4+ T cells from PBMCs cultured without peptide, collected before COVID-19 vaccination. These receptors originate from a human donor who received a COVID-19 vaccine.

The genes are TRBV4-1 and TRBJ2-5, with D possibly matching TRBD1 (5 bases). The germline gives CDR1 MGHRA, CDR2 YSYEKL. Trimming cost V 4 bases and J 5 bases, with 29 bases left between them. The CDR3 is made up of 19 amino acids. In DNA, the CDR3 is TGCGCCAGCAGCCTGTACCTAGGCGCGTACAGGTTCCCCGGGGAGACCCAGTACTTC. This codes for CASSLYLGAYRFPGETQYF.

Comments on this clone: Other DNA sequences within the sample encode an identical CDR3. The chain couples TRBV6-5 to TRBJ2-7; no clear D gene. The CDR3 runs 13 residues. Germline V gene data show CDR1 as MNHEY and CDR2 as SVGAGI. The DNA for the CDR3 is TGTGCCACCGCCCTGGGGTTCTCCTACGAGCAGTACGTT. Its protein is CATALGFSYEQYV.

DNA for the CDR3: TGTGCCACCAGGGTCGTGGGCGAAAACATTCAGTACTTC. Translation gives CATRVVGENIQYF. The V and J genes are TRBV15 and TRBJ2-4; D gene unclear. This CDR3 comprises 13 residues. Germline CDR1 is LNHNV and CDR2 is YYDKDF (reference sequence). Trimming pared 6 bases from V and 5 bases from J, leaving 11 bases between. Together with reference TRBV15 and TRBJ2-4, the CDR3 gives the full variable domain: DAMVIQNPRYQVTQFGKPVTLSCSQTLNHNVMYWYQQKSSQAPKLLFHYYDKDFNNEADTPDNFQSRRPNTSFCFLDIRSPGLGDTAMYLCATRVVGENIQYFGAGTRLSVL.

This chain uses TRBV19 with TRBJ2-1, with 10 bases fitting TRBD2. Losses at the gene ends were 4 bases for V and 0 bases for J; bases not matched to a gene: 9. Germline V gene sequence: CDR1 LNHDA, CDR2 SQIVND (reference sequence). The CDR3 is made up of 18 amino acids. The chain's CDR3 is CASSRLAGGPSSYNEQFF. CDR3 DNA: TGTGCCAGTAGTAGGTTAGCGGGGGGCCCTAGCTCCTACAATGAGCAGTTCTTC.

The CDR3 DNA sequence: TGTGCCAGCAGTACTAGCGGGGGAGGAGATACGCAGTATTTT. Protein: CASSTSGGGDTQYF. V is TRBV6-4 and J is TRBJ2-3; 11 bases are a match to TRBD2. Germline loops: CDR1 MRHNA, CDR2 SNTAGT. The CDR3 contains 14 residues. V lost 5 bases and J lost 5; bases outside the gene matches: 3.

The genes are TRBV30 and TRBJ2-6, with 8 bases that match TRBD1. CDR1 GTSNPN and CDR2 SVGIG come from the germline V gene (reference sequence). The CDR3 extends over 16 amino acids. Trimming cost V 6 bases and J 0 bases; bases outside gene matches: 7. As DNA, the CDR3 is TGTGCCTGTCAGGGGGCTGGAAGCTCTGGGGCCAACGTCCTGACTTTC. Translation gives CACQGAGSSGANVLTF.

The CDR3 reads CASSRDSNYGYTF. The CDR3 DNA reads TGTGCCAGCAGTAGGGACAGTAACTATGGCTACACCTTC. The chain has TRBV2 and TRBJ1-2, with 7 bases identical to TRBD1. The germline V gene encodes CDR1 SNHLY and CDR2 FYNNEI. The CDR3 covers 13 residues. Unmatched junction bases numbered 1, after V lost 5 bases and J lost 1 base. Together with reference TRBV2 and TRBJ1-2, the CDR3 gives the full variable domain: EPEVTQTPSHQVTQMGQEVILRCVPISNHLYFYWYRQILGQKVEFLVSFYNNEISEKSEIFDDQFSVERPDGSNFTLKIRSTKLEDSAMYFCASSRDSNYGYTFGSGTRLTVV.